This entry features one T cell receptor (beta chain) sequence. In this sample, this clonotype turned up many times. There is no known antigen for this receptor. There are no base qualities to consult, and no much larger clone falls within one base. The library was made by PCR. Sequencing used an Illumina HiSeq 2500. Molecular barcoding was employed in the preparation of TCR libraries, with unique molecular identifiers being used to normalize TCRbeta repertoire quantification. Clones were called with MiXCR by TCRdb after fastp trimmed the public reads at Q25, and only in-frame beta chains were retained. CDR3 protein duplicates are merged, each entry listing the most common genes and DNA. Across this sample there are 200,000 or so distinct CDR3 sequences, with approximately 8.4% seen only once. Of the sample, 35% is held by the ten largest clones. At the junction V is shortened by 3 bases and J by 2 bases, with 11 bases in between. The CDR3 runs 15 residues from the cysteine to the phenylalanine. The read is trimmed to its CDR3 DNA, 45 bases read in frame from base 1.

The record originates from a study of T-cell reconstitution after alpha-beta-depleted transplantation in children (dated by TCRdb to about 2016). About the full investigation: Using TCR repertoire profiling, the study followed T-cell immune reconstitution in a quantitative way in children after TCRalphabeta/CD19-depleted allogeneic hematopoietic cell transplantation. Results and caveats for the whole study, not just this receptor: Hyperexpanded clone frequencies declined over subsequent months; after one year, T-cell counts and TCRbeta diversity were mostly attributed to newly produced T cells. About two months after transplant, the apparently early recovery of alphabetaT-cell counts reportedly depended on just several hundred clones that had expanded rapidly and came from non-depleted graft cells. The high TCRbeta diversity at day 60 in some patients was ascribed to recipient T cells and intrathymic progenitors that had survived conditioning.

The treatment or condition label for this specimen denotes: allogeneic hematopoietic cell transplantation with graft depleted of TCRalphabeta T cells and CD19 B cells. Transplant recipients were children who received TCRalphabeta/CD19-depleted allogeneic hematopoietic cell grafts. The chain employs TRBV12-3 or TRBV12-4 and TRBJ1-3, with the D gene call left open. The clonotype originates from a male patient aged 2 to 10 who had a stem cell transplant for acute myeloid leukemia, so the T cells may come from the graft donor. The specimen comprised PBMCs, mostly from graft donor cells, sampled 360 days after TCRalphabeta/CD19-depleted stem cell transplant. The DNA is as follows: TGTGCCAGCAGTTTTGGTCATTCGGCTGGAAACACCATATATTTT. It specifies CASSFGHSAGNTIYF.